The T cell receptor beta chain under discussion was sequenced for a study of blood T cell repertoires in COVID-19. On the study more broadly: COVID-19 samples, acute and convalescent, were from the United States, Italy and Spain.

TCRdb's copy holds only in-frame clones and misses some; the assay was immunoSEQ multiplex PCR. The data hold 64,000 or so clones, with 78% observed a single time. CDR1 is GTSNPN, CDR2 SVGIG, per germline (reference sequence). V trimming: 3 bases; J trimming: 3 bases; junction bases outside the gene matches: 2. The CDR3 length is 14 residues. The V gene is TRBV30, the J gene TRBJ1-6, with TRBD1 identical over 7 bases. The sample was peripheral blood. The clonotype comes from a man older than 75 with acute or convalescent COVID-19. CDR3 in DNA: TGTGCCTGGAGGGGGACAGACTATAATTCACCCCTCCACTTT. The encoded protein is CAWRGTDYNSPLHF.